A selection of T cell receptor delta chains follows, all from one sample in a study of Vδ1+ human thymocytes. TCRdb redid clone calling on the multiplex PCR reads using CATT. The table shows about 73,000 delta-chain clones, with 30% to 40% occurring only once. Sequencing was carried out using Vdelta1+ gamma-delta thymocytes from the thymus. Source of these receptors: a boy less than two years old who had congenital heart surgery. Each CDR3 is given with its conserved first and last residue. Fields, in order: D gene, J gene, CDR3 length, V gene, CDR3 protein. A D gene is named only where the DNA matches it firmly.

TRDD3,TRDJ1,18,TRDV3,CAFEGILGDMAGTDKLIF
-,TRDJ1,15,TRDV1,CALGESGGYTDKLIF
-,TRDJ1,12,TRDV2,CACDTSREGLIF
-,TRDJ1,19,TRDV1,CALGPSFLLLGERTDKLIF
TRDD3,TRDJ1,18,TRDV1,CALGGARNRGYVADKLIF
-,TRDJ1,16,TRDV1,CALGNLIGDDTDKLIF
-,TRDJ1,18,TRDV1,CALGRRFVPLRDTDKLIF
-,TRDJ1,19,TRDV1,CALGERGGPTGKCPDKLIF
TRDD3,TRDJ1,22,TRDV1,CALGELVRPPPDSRGDTDKLIF
-,TRDJ1,23,TRDV1,CALGERQNFLLARGILNTDKLIF
TRDD3,TRDJ1,24,TRDV1,CALGEGASYVRLGDPTLYTDKLIF
-,TRDJ1,15,TRDV1,CALGEPSGWQVKLIF
TRDD3,TRDJ1,18,TRDV1,CALGEPKPTRGITDKLIF
TRDD3,TRDJ1,19,TRDV1,CALGELTLTGGFYTDKLIF
TRDD3,TRDJ1,24,TRDV1,CALGEPIPHYKSYWGIRYTDKLIF
-,TRDJ1,16,TRDV1,CALGELGGDYTDKLIF
TRDD3,TRDJ1,13,TRDV2,CACDTHWGFKLIF
-,TRDJ1,20,TRDV1,CALGENVGTGDPPECYKLIF
-,TRDJ1,20,TRDV1,CALGGFLRWTGGTYTDKLIF
-,TRDJ1,18,TRDV1,CALGPRRGPWVLPDKLIF
-,TRDJ1,19,TRDV1,CALGELDSYVGDNTDKLIF
TRDD2,TRDJ1,16,TRDV1,CALGEPSYIGIDKLIF
TRDD3,TRDJ1,20,TRDV1,CALGEFPKRDTLRFTDKLIF
TRDD3,TRDJ1,19,TRDV1,CALGEHPSLWGIRSDKLIF
TRDD3,TRDJ1,15,TRDV1,CALRSRGDYTDKLIF
TRDD3,TRDJ1,21,TRDV1,CALGELPLVGDIGMYTDKLIF
-,TRDJ1,15,TRDV1,CALGPPGRGDYKLIF
TRDD3,TRDJ1,21,TRDV1,CALGEPPFRWGIRGVTDKLIF
-,TRDJ1,18,TRDV1,CALGDHLPPGDTADKLIF
TRDD3,TRDJ1,23,TRDV1,CALGELQTRPYDLSGGPTDKLIF
-,TRDJ1,16,TRDV1,CALGERGRSYTEKLIF
TRDD3,TRDJ1,19,TRDV1,CALGVTLGDIPRDADKLIF